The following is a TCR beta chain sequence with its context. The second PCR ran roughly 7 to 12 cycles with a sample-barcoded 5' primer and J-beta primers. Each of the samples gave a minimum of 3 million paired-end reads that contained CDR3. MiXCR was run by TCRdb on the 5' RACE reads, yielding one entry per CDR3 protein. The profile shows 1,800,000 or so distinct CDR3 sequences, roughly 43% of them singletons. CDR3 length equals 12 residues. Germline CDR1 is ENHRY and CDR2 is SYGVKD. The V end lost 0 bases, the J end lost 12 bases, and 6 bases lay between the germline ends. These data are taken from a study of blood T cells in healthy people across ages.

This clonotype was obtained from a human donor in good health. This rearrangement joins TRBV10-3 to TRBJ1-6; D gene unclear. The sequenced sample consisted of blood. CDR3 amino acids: CAISESKVPLHF. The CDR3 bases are TGTGCCATCAGTGAGTCGAAGGTACCCCTCCACTTT.